Sequencing of this TCR beta chain was carried out in a study of T cell responses to AZD1222 COVID-19 vaccine. Study observations and caveats: The donor group comprised mostly white British people and more females; the analysis possibly underestimated clonal diversity. No repertoire was sampled before or during the peak T cell response, only after it. Of the AZD1222 recipients, only five to seven were seropositive at baseline.

Sequenced by immunoSEQ multiplex PCR; TCRdb stores in-frame clones only, minus some. The profile shows 150,000 to 200,000 clones, 75% to 90% of them singletons. Only one count was recorded for this clone. The antigen remains undetermined. The CDR3 is made up of 13 amino acids. Germline assignment: CDR1 SGHTA and CDR2 FQGNSA. Trimming cost V 2 bases and J 4 bases, with 6 bases left between them. The input for sequencing was peripheral blood, taken on day 0 of MenACWY control vaccination. The V gene is TRBV7-2, the J gene TRBJ1-5; no clear D. This receptor was taken from an adult in good health. The CDR3 nucleotides are TGTGCCAGCAGCTTAACCTTTAATCAGCCCCAGCATTTT. It is translated as CASSLTFNQPQHF.